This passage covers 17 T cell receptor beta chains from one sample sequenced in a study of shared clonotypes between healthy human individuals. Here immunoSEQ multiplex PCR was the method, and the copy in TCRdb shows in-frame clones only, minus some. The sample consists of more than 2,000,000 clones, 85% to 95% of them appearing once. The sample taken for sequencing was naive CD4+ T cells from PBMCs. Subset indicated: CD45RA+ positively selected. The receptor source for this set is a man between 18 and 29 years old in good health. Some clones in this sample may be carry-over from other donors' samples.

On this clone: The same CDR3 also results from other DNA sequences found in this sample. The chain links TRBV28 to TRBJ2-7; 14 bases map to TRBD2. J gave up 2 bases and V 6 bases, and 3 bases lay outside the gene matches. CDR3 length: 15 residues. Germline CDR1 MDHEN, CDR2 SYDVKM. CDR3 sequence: CASSLGLAGAYEQYF. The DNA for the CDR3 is TGTGCCAGCAGCCTGGGACTAGCGGGAGCCTACGAGCAGTACTTC.

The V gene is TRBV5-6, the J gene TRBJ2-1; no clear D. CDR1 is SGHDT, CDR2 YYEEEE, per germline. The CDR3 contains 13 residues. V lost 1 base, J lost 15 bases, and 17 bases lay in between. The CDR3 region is CASSLISQARRFF. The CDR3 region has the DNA TGTGCCAGCAGCTTGATCAGCCAAGCTAGACGGTTCTTC.

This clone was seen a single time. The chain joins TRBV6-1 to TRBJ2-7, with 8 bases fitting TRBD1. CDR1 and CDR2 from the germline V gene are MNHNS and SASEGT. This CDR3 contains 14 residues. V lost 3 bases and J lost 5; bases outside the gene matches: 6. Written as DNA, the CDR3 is TGTGCCAGCAGTGACAGGGGGCCAGGGAACGAGCAGTACTTC. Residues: CASSDRGPGNEQYF.

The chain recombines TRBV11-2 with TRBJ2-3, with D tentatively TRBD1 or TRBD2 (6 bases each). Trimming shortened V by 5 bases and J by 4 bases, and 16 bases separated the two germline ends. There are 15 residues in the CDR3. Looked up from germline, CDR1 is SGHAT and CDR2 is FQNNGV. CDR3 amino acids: CASSPPFGGPDTQYF. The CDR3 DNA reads TGTGCCAGCAGCCCCCCCTTCGGGGGCCCAGATACGCAGTATTTT.

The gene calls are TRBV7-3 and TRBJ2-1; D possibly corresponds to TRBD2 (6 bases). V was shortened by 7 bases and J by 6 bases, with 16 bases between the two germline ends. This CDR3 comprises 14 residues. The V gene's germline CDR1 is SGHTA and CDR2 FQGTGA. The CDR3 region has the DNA TGTGCCAGCAAAGTTGGTCCGGGAGCCAATGAGCAGTTCTTC. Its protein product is CASKVGPGANEQFF.

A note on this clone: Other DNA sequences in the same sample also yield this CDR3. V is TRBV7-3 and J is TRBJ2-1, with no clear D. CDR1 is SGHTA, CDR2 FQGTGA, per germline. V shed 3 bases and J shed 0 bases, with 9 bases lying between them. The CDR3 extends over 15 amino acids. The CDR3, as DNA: TGTGCCAGCAGCTTCGCCGCGAGCTCCTACAATGAGCAGTTCTTC. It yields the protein CASSFAASSYNEQFF.

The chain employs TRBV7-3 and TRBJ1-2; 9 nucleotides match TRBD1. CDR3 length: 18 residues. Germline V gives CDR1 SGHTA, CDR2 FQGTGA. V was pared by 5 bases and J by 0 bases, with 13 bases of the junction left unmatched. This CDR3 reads CASSPQRTGAYSNYGYTF. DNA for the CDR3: TGTGCCAGCAGCCCCCAGCGGACAGGGGCGTATTCTAACTATGGCTACACCTTC.

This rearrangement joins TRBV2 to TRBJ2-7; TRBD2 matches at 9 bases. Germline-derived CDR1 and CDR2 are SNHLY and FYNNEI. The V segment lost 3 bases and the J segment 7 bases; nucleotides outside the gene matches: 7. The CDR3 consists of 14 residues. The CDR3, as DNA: TGTGCCAGCAGTGAGTCTAGCGGGATTGGTGAGCAGTACTTC. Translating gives CASSESSGIGEQYF.

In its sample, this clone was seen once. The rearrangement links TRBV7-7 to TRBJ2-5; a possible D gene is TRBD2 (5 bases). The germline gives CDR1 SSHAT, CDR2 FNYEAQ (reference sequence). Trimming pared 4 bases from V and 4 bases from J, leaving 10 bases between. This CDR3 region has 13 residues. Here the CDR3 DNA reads TGTGCCAGCAGCTCGGGAAGGCGAGAGACCCAGTACTTC. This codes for CASSSGRRETQYF.

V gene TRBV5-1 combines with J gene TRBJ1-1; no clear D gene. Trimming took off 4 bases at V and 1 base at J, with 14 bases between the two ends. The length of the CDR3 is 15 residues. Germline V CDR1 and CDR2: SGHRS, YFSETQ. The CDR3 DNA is TGCGCCAGCAGCGCAGCGGTGATGGGGAACACTGAAGCTTTCTTT. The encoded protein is CASSAAVMGNTEAFF.

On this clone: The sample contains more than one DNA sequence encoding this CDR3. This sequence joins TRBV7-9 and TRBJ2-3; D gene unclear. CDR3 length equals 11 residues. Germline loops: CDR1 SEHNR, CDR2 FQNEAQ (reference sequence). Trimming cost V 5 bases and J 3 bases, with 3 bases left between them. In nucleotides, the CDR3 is TGTGCCAGCAGCCGGACAGATACGCAGTATTTT. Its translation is CASSRTDTQYF.

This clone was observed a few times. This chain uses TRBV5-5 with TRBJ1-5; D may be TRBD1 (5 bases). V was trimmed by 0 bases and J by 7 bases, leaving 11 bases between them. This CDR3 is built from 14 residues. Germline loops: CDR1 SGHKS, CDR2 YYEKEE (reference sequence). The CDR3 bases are TGTGCCAGCAGCTTGGGACCGCGGGGCCAGCCCCAGCATTTT. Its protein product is CASSLGPRGQPQHF.

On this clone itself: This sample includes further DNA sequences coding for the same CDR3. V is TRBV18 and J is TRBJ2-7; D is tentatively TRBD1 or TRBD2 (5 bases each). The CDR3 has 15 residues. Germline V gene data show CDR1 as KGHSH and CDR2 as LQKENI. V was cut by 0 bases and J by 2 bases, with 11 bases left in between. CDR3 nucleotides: TGTGCCAGCTCACCACCCGGGACCCCGACCTACGAGCAGTACTTC. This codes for CASSPPGTPTYEQYF.

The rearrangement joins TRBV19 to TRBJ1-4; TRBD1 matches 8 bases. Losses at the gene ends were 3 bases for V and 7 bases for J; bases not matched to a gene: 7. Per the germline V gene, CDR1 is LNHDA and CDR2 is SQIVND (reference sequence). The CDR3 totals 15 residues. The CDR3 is CASSISSRGLEKLFF. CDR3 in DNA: TGTGCCAGTAGTATTTCGTCCAGGGGGCTTGAAAAACTGTTTTTT. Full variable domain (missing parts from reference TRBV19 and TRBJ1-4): DGGITQSPKYLFRKEGQNVTLSCEQNLNHDAMYWYRQDPGQGLRLIYYSQIVNDFQKGDIAEGYSVSREKKESFPLTVTSAQKNPTAFYLCASSISSRGLEKLFFGSGTQLSVL.

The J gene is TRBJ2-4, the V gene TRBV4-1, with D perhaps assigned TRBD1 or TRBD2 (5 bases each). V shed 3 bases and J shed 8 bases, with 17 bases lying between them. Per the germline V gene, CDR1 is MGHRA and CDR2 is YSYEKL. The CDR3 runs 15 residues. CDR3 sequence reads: CASSQSDLEGYIQYF. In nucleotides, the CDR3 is TGCGCCAGCAGCCAGAGCGACTTAGAGGGGTACATTCAGTACTTC.

The CDR3 loop reads CATSRAGPQPYEQYF. CDR3 nucleotide sequence: TGTGCCACCAGCAGGGCAGGACCACAACCCTACGAGCAGTACTTC. The genes are TRBV15 and TRBJ2-5, with no clear D. The closer fit of TRBJ2-7 to the DNA end suggests the J call may be wrong. Germline V gene data show CDR1 as LNHNV and CDR2 as YYDKDF (reference sequence). This CDR3 has 15 residues.

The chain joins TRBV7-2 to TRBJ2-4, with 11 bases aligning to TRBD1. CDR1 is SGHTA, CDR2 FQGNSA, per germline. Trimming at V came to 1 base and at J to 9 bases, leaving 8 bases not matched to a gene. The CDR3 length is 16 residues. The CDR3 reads CASSLVDRGLKVIQYF. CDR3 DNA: TGTGCCAGCAGCTTAGTGGACAGGGGGCTTAAGGTCATTCAGTACTTC.